This passage covers 9 T cell receptor beta chains from one sample sequenced in a study of blood T cell repertoires in COVID-19. Method: immunoSEQ multiplex PCR; TCRdb's copy keeps in-frame clones and lacks some. This sample has 250,000 to 350,000 clones, with approximately 91% found just once. Sequenced material: peripheral blood. The receptors derive from a woman in her thirties or forties who had recovered from COVID-19.

The chain links TRBV24-1 to TRBJ1-2; 7 nucleotides align to TRBD1. Trimming took 5 bases from V and 4 from J; bases not matched to a gene: 3. The length of the CDR3 is 13 residues. Germline CDR1 reads KGHDR; CDR2 reads SFDVKD. The DNA for the CDR3 is TGTGCCACCAGTGCGACAGGGTCCTATGGCTACACCTTC. Its translation is CATSATGSYGYTF.

V usage is TRBV30 and J usage is TRBJ2-7; TRBD2 matches 10 bases. Germline CDR1 is GTSNPN and CDR2 is SVGIG (reference sequence). CDR3 length: 15 amino acids. Unmatched junction bases numbered 7, after V lost 2 bases and J lost 3 bases. CDR3 bases: TGTGCCTGGAGTCCCCTAGCGGGAGACTTCTACGAGCAGTACTTC. Protein sequence: CAWSPLAGDFYEQYF.

The chain uses TRBV7-8 and TRBJ1-4; no definite D call. The CDR3 totals 13 residues. Trimming took off 5 bases at V and 4 bases at J, with 8 bases between the two ends. CDR1 is SGHVS and CDR2 is FQNEAQ in the germline V gene. In DNA form, the CDR3 reads TGTGCCAGCAGCCCGGGAGTTAATGAAAAACTGTTTTTT. It specifies CASSPGVNEKLFF.

J is TRBJ2-7 and V is TRBV7-9; D gene uncertain. Per germline, CDR1 SEHNR and CDR2 FQNEAQ (reference sequence). This CDR3 contains 14 residues. The V and J ends lost 2 bases and 2 bases respectively, with 10 bases between them. CDR3 protein: CASSLSESPYEQYF. The CDR3 DNA reads TGTGCCAGCAGCTTATCTGAGTCCCCCTACGAGCAGTACTTC.

This clone appeared once. J is TRBJ2-2 and V is TRBV13; 8 bases fit TRBD1. V lost 7 bases and J lost 3; bases outside the gene matches: 13. The CDR3 has 17 amino acids. The germline gives CDR1 PRHDT, CDR2 FYEKMQ (reference sequence). CDR3 residues: CASNSAGGGTDTGELFF. The CDR3 DNA is TGTGCCAGCAATAGTGCAGGGGGCGGTACGGACACCGGGGAGCTGTTTTTT.

This clone was detected only once. The J gene is TRBJ2-5, the V gene TRBV30; 7 nucleotides line up with TRBD1. The germline V gene encodes CDR1 GTSNPN and CDR2 SVGIG (reference sequence). J lost 0 bases, V lost 4 bases, and 8 bases had no gene match. CDR3 length: 15 residues. The CDR3, as DNA: TGTGCCTGGACCGCGACAGGGAAGTACCAAGAGACCCAGTACTTC. Translating gives CAWTATGKYQETQYF.

The rearrangement uses TRBV11-2 and TRBJ2-2; 8 positions match TRBD2. The CDR3 extends over 16 amino acids. CDR1 and CDR2 from the germline V gene are SGHAT and FQNNGV. The trim removed 0 bases at V and 5 bases at J, leaving 5 bases unmatched. CDR3 sequence reads: CASSLDAGGRTGELFF. CDR3 sequence (DNA): TGTGCCAGCAGCTTAGACGCGGGAGGTAGAACCGGGGAGCTGTTTTTT. Full variable domain (missing parts from reference TRBV11-2 and TRBJ2-2): EAGVAQSPRYKIIEKRQSVAFWCNPISGHATLYWYQQILGQGPKLLIQFQNNGVVDDSQLPKDRFSAERLKGVDSTLKIQPAKLEDSAVYLCASSLDAGGRTGELFFGEGSRLTVL.

This chain links TRBV6-5 with TRBJ1-2; the D is unclear. Trimming removed 0 bases at V and 3 bases at J, with 8 bases between. Germline-derived CDR1 and CDR2 are MNHEY and SVGAGI. This CDR3 is built from 14 residues. The CDR3, as DNA: TGTGCCAGCAGTTACTCGAGCGGGGACTATGGCTACACCTTC. Translating it yields CASSYSSGDYGYTF.

The J gene is TRBJ2-7, the V gene TRBV10-3; 7 nucleotides line up with TRBD1. The CDR3 contains 13 residues. Looked up from germline, CDR1 is ENHRY and CDR2 is SYGVKD. V was clipped by 7 bases and J by 3 bases; unmatched bases: 6. DNA for the CDR3: TGTGCCATCAATGGGGACAGCGGCTACGAGCAGTACTTC. It encodes CAINGDSGYEQYF.